These T cell receptor beta chains were read from a single sample in a study of long-term antiretroviral therapy in people with HIV. Libraries were prepared by immunoSEQ multiplex PCR; TCRdb keeps only in-frame clonotypes and omits some of them. The sample shows 25,000 to 35,000 clones, 85% to 95% of them seen only once. This material consisted of unsorted PBMCs, taken around 6.5 years after starting antiretroviral therapy. These receptors all stem from a middle-aged woman with HIV. Both conserved end residues are part of each CDR3. The D gene is left open where the match is weak. The size entry is marked missing in some rows and otherwise reads once, few, many or a size class.

>TRBV27|once|TRBJ1-4|.
CASRTAGGENEKLFF
TGTGCCAGCAGGACCGCCGGGGGTGAAAATGAAAAACTGTTTTTT
>TRBV7-8|.|TRBJ2-1|TRBD2
CASSLGLAGVNNEQFF
TGTGCCAGCAGCTTAGGACTAGCGGGGGTCAACAATGAGCAGTTCTTC
>TRBV9|few|TRBJ2-3|TRBD1
CASSVGTGASTDTQYF
TGTGCCAGCAGCGTAGGTACAGGGGCTAGCACAGATACGCAGTATTTT
>TRBV19|.|TRBJ1-6|TRBD1
CASIAGQGVSPLHF
TGTGCCAGTATTGCGGGACAGGGGGTTTCACCCCTCCACTTT
>TRBV9|.|TRBJ2-5|TRBD2
CASSVRTSGKETQYF
TGTGCCAGCAGCGTAAGGACTAGCGGTAAAGAGACCCAGTACTTC
>TRBV9|few|TRBJ2-5|.
CASSDGGHMVETQYF
TGTGCCAGCAGCGATGGGGGACATATGGTCGAGACCCAGTACTTC
>TRBV5-1|few|TRBJ2-2|TRBD1
CASSLTGGIGGTGELFF
TGCGCCAGCAGCTTAACAGGGGGAATAGGGGGCACCGGGGAGCTGTTTTTT
>TRBV30|once|TRBJ2-1|.
CAWSQNNEQFF
TGTGCCTGGAGCCAGAACAATGAGCAGTTCTTC
>TRBV12-2|.|TRBJ1-2|.
CASPAPGQGLPNYGYTF
TGTGCAAGTCCCGCGCCGGGACAGGGTCTCCCTAACTATGGCTACACCTTC
>TRBV6-5|.|TRBJ2-2|TRBD1
CASEDRGTGELFF
TGTGCCAGCGAGGACAGGGGAACCGGGGAGCTGTTTTTT
>TRBV6-6|.|TRBJ1-1|.
CASSYSGSTEAFF
TGTGCCAGCAGTTACTCAGGGTCCACTGAAGCTTTCTTT
>TRBV4-1|.|TRBJ1-1|.
CASSLLIGHEAFF
TGCGCCAGCAGCCTCCTGATTGGCCACGAAGCTTTCTTT
>TRBV6-6|.|TRBJ1-2|TRBD1
CASNLQGSGYTF
TGTGCCAGCAACCTACAGGGGTCTGGCTACACCTTC
>TRBV5-1|.|TRBJ1-1|.
CASSLEGPDTEAFF
TGCGCCAGCAGCTTGGAAGGGCCGGACACTGAAGCTTTCTTT
>TRBV5-4|once|TRBJ2-5|.
CASSLGGIQETQYF
TGTGCCAGCAGCTTAGGGGGGATCCAAGAGACCCAGTACTTC
>TRBV9|.|TRBJ2-1|TRBD1
CASSPRIGDSATRYNEQFF
TGTGCCAGCAGCCCTCGGATTGGGGACAGCGCAACGAGATACAATGAGCAGTTCTTC
>TRBV5-4|few|TRBJ1-6|.
CASSRGTGDSPLHF
TGTGCCAGCAGCCGCGGTACGGGGGATTCACCCCTCCACTTT
>TRBV10-3|.|TRBJ1-4|.
CAISETTGTEKLFF
TGTGCCATCAGTGAGACCACAGGGACTGAAAAACTGTTTTTT
>TRBV11-3|.|TRBJ2-3|TRBD2
CASSTLAGADTQYF
TGTGCCAGCAGCACCTTAGCGGGGGCAGATACGCAGTATTTT
>TRBV11-3|.|TRBJ2-3|.
CASSSHYAGIATQYF
TGTGCCAGCAGCTCACATTACGCCGGGATTGCTACGCAGTATTTT